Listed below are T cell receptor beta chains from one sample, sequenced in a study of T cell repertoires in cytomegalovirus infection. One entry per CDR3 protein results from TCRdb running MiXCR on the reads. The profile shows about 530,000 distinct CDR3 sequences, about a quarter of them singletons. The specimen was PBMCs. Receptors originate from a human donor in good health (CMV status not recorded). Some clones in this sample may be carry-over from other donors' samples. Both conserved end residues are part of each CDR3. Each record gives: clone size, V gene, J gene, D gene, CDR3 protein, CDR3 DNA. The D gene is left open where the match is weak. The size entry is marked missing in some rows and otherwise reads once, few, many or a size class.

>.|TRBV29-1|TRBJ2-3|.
CSVVGRLTDTQYF
TGCAGCGTTGTCGGCAGGCTCACAGATACGCAGTATTTT
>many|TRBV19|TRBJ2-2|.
CASSKGQRNTGELFF
TGTGCCAGTAGTAAGGGACAACGGAACACCGGGGAGCTGTTTTTT
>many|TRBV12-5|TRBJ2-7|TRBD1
CASGLGLGTGFHEQYF
TGTGCTAGTGGTTTGGGCCTCGGGACAGGATTCCACGAGCAGTACTTC
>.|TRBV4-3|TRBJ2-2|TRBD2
CASRVAGGRTGELFF
TGCGCCAGTAGAGTAGCGGGAGGGCGTACCGGGGAGCTGTTTTTT
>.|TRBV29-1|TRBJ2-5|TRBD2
CSVTGTSGIQETQYF
TGCAGCGTCACCGGGACTAGCGGTATCCAAGAGACCCAGTACTTC
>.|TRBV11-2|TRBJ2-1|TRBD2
CASSLDRVAGGREAQFF
TGTGCCAGCAGCTTAGACCGGGTAGCGGGAGGGCGGGAGGCGCAGTTCTTC
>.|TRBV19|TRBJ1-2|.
CASHAQGSYGYTF
TGTGCCAGTCACGCCCAGGGGTCCTATGGCTACACCTTC
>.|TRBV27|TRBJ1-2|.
CASSLSSNLVTGTYGYTF
TGTGCCAGCAGCTTGAGTTCGAACCTCGTTACAGGGACCTATGGCTACACCTTC
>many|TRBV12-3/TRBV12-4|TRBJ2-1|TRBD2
CASRNGASGSHEQFF
TGTGCCAGCAGGAATGGGGCTAGCGGCTCCCATGAGCAGTTCTTC
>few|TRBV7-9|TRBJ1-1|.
CASSFSVPEAFF
TGTGCCAGCAGCTTTTCGGTCCCTGAAGCTTTCTTT